This TCR beta chain stems from a study of cytomegalovirus exposure and HLA in healthy donors. Trimming left V 2 bases short and J 3 bases short, with 5 bases between. The CDR3 runs to 13 residues. Germline-derived CDR1 and CDR2 are SGHTA and FQGTGA. Repertoires were generated with immunoSEQ multiplex PCR, while TCRdb's copy carries only in-frame clones and drops some. The top ten hold 4% to 4.5% of the sample, which has approximately 110,000 clones, 70% to 90% seen once. The genes are TRBV7-3 and TRBJ1-5; D remains unclear. Material: PBMCs. This receptor was obtained from a woman in her late teens or twenties in good health and CMV-seropositive. In DNA form, the CDR3 reads TGTGCCAGCAGCTTAGGGCCCAATCAGCCCCAGCATTTT. This translates into CASSLGPNQPQHF.